Listed below are T cell receptor beta chains from one sample, sequenced in a study of blood T cell repertoires in COVID-19. Produced via immunoSEQ multiplex PCR; TCRdb's table is partial and in-frame only. This table has more than 45,000 clones, just over 85% appearing once. The sequenced sample consisted of peripheral blood. These receptors were collected from an elderly man with acute or convalescent COVID-19. CDR3s include the opening cysteine and the closing phenylalanine or tryptophan. Fields, in order: clone size, J gene, V gene, D gene, CDR3 DNA, CDR3 protein. The D gene is left open where the match is weak. A row's size may be missing; if present it is once, few, many or a size class.

clone size: NA
J gene: TRBJ2-2
V gene: TRBV18
D gene: NA
CDR3 DNA: TGTGCCAGCTCACCACCGGGCAGGGGAAAATCCACTGCCGGGGAGCTGTTTTTT
CDR3 protein: CASSPPGRGKSTAGELFF

clone size: NA
J gene: TRBJ2-1
V gene: TRBV5-4
D gene: TRBD2
CDR3 DNA: TGTGCCAGCAGCTTGGCCGGGACTAGCGGGTTTTTAGGGCAGTTCTTC
CDR3 protein: CASSLAGTSGFLGQFF

clone size: NA
J gene: TRBJ1-4
V gene: TRBV4-3
D gene: NA
CDR3 DNA: TGCGCCAGCAGCGTCTGGGGCACTAATGAAAAACTGTTTTTT
CDR3 protein: CASSVWGTNEKLFF

clone size: once
J gene: TRBJ2-2
V gene: TRBV19
D gene: TRBD2
CDR3 DNA: TGTGCCAGTGCCAGCGGGGGGAACACCGGGGAGCTGTTTTTT
CDR3 protein: CASASGGNTGELFF

clone size: NA
J gene: TRBJ2-2
V gene: TRBV9
D gene: NA
CDR3 DNA: TGTGCCAGCAGCTCTCGGTCCAACACCGGGGAGCTGTTTTTT
CDR3 protein: CASSSRSNTGELFF

clone size: NA
J gene: TRBJ1-6
V gene: TRBV7-9
D gene: NA
CDR3 DNA: TGTGCCAGCAGCTTAGCACAGGGCAACTTGGGTAATTCACCCCTCCACTTT
CDR3 protein: CASSLAQGNLGNSPLHF

clone size: NA
J gene: TRBJ1-2
V gene: TRBV12-3/TRBV12-4
D gene: NA
CDR3 DNA: TGTGCCAGCAGTCCTCAGGCTGACTATGGCTACACCTTC
CDR3 protein: CASSPQADYGYTF

clone size: NA
J gene: TRBJ1-5
V gene: TRBV5-4
D gene: NA
CDR3 DNA: TGTGCCAGCAGCTTGGCTGGAGGTAATCAGCCCCAGCATTTT
CDR3 protein: CASSLAGGNQPQHF

clone size: once
J gene: TRBJ2-7
V gene: TRBV14
D gene: TRBD2
CDR3 DNA: TGTGCCAGCAGCCAACAAGCGGGGGGCCCCTACGAGCAGTACTTC
CDR3 protein: CASSQQAGGPYEQYF

clone size: NA
J gene: TRBJ2-3
V gene: TRBV7-2
D gene: TRBD1
CDR3 DNA: TGTGCCAGCAGCACAGTAGGGACAGTTAGCACAGATACGCAGTATTTT
CDR3 protein: CASSTVGTVSTDTQYF

clone size: once
J gene: TRBJ2-7
V gene: TRBV6-2/TRBV6-3
D gene: TRBD1
CDR3 DNA: TGTGCCAGCAGTTTCAGGACAGGGGGCTACGAGCAGTACTTC
CDR3 protein: CASSFRTGGYEQYF

clone size: once
J gene: TRBJ2-7
V gene: TRBV4-1
D gene: TRBD2
CDR3 DNA: TGCGCCAGCAGCCAAGGGCTAGCGGGGGGCCGTGAGCAGTACTTC
CDR3 protein: CASSQGLAGGREQYF

clone size: once
J gene: TRBJ2-1
V gene: TRBV29-1
D gene: TRBD2
CDR3 DNA: TGCAGCGTTGACGGTAGCGGGGTTATCAATGAGCAGTTCTTC
CDR3 protein: CSVDGSGVINEQFF

clone size: NA
J gene: TRBJ1-2
V gene: TRBV9
D gene: NA
CDR3 DNA: TGTGCCAGCAGCGTAACCCCCCGGGGGGAGGAGGGCTACACCTTC
CDR3 protein: CASSVTPRGEEGYTF

clone size: NA
J gene: TRBJ1-1
V gene: TRBV7-9
D gene: TRBD1
CDR3 DNA: TGTGCCAGCAGCCCTGACATCCCCAGGGGGCCCACTGAAGCTTTCTTT
CDR3 protein: CASSPDIPRGPTEAFF

clone size: NA
J gene: TRBJ2-7
V gene: TRBV6-6
D gene: NA
CDR3 DNA: TGTGCCAGCAGTTACTCCGGCGACAGCTACGAGCAGTACTTC
CDR3 protein: CASSYSGDSYEQYF

clone size: NA
J gene: TRBJ2-1
V gene: TRBV24-1
D gene: NA
CDR3 DNA: TGTGCCACCAGTGACTCGGGGGGCCCGAGAGAGCAGTTCTTC
CDR3 protein: CATSDSGGPREQFF

clone size: NA
J gene: TRBJ1-1
V gene: TRBV7-2
D gene: TRBD1
CDR3 DNA: TGTGCCAGCAGCTTTTCCGGGACAGGGGGGACGAACACTGAAGCTTTCTTT
CDR3 protein: CASSFSGTGGTNTEAFF

clone size: NA
J gene: TRBJ1-2
V gene: TRBV7-8
D gene: NA
CDR3 DNA: TGTGCCAGCAGCTGGGACACTCGGTCTTACTATGGCTACACCTTC
CDR3 protein: CASSWDTRSYYGYTF

clone size: NA
J gene: TRBJ2-1
V gene: TRBV7-9
D gene: NA
CDR3 DNA: TGTGCCAGCAGCTTAGATGAGGGTCCCTACAATGAGCAGTTCTTC
CDR3 protein: CASSLDEGPYNEQFF

clone size: NA
J gene: TRBJ1-5
V gene: TRBV7-2
D gene: TRBD1
CDR3 DNA: TGTGCCAGCAGCTCGACAGGGTTCAATCAGCCCCAGCATTTT
CDR3 protein: CASSSTGFNQPQHF

clone size: NA
J gene: TRBJ1-1
V gene: TRBV5-1
D gene: NA
CDR3 DNA: TGCGCCAGCAGCTTACGACAGGTGAACACTGAAGCTTTCTTT
CDR3 protein: CASSLRQVNTEAFF